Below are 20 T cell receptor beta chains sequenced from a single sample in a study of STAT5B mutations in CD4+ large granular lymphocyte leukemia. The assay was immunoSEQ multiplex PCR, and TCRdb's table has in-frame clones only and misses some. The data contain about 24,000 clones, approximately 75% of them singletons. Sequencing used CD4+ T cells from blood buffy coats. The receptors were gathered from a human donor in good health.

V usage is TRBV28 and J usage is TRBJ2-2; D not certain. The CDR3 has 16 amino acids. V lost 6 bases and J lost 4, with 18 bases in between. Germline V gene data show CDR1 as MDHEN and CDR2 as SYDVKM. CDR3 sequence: CASSPSGGGITGELFF. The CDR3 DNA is TGTGCCAGCAGCCCCAGTGGTGGCGGAATCACCGGGGAGCTGTTTTTT.

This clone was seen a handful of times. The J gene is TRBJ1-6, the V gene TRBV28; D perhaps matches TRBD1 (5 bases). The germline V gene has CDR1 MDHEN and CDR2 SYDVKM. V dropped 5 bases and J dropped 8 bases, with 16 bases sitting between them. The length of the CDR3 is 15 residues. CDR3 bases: TGTGCCAGCAGTCCTCGGGACCAATTCTATTCACCCCTCCACTTT. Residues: CASSPRDQFYSPLHF.

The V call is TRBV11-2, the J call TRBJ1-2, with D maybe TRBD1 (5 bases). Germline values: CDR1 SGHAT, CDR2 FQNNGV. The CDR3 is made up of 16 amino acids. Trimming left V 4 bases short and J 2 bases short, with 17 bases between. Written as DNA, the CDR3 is TGTGCCAGCAGCTACCGACGGGGGGAGGGGAACTATGGCTACACCTTC. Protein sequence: CASSYRRGEGNYGYTF.

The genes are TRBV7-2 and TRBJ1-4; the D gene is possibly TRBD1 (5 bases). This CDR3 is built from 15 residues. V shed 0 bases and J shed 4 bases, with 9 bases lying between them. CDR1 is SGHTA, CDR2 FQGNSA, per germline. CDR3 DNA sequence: TGTGCCAGCAGCTTAGCTTCGACAGTTAATGAAAAACTGTTTTTT. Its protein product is CASSLASTVNEKLFF.

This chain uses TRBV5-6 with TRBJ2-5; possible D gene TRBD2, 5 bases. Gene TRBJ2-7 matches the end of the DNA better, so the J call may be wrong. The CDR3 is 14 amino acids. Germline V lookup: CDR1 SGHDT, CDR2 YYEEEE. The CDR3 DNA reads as TGTGCCAGCAGCTTGGGGCGGGCCTCCTACGAGCAGTACTTC. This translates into CASSLGRASYEQYF.

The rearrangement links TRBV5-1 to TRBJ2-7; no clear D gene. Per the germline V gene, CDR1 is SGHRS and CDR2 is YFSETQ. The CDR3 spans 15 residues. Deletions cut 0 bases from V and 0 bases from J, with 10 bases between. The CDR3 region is CASSLVVDASYEQYF. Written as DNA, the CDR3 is TGCGCCAGCAGCTTGGTTGTGGACGCCTCCTACGAGCAGTACTTC.

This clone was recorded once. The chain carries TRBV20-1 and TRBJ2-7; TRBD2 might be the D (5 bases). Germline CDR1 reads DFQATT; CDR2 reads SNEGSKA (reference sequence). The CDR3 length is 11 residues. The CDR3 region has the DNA TGCAGGGCCGGAGGAGGTTACGAGCAGTACTTC. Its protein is CRAGGGYEQYF.

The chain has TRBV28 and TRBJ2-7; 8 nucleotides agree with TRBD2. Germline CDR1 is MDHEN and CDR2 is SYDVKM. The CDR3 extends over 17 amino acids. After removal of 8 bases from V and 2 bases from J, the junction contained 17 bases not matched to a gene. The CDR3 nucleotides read TGTGCCAGCCGACATAGGACGGGGGGGTCGTACGCCTACGAGCAGTACTTC. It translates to CASRHRTGGSYAYEQYF.

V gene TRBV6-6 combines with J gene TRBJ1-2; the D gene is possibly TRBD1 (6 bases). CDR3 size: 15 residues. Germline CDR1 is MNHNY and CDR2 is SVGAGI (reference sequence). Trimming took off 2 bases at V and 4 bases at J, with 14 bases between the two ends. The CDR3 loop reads CASSYGGTGFYGYTF. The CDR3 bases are TGTGCCAGCAGTTACGGGGGAACAGGGTTCTATGGCTACACCTTC.

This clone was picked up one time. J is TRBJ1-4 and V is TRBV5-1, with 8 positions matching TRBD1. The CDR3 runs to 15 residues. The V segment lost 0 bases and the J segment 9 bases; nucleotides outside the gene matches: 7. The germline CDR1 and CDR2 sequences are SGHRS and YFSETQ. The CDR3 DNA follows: TGCGCCAGCAGCTTGGTACAGGGGGGAGAGCAAAAACTGTTTTTT. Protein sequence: CASSLVQGGEQKLFF.

This CDR3 is CASSSRKGTSNYGYTF. The DNA for the CDR3 is TGTGCCAGCAGTTCGCGTAAAGGGACATCTAACTATGGCTACACCTTC. The V and J genes are TRBV27 and TRBJ1-2, with TRBD1 as a possible D gene (6 bases). Germline CDR1 MNHEY, CDR2 SMNVEV (reference sequence). Trimming took off 4 bases at V and 0 bases at J, with 15 bases between the two ends. This CDR3 spans 16 amino acids.

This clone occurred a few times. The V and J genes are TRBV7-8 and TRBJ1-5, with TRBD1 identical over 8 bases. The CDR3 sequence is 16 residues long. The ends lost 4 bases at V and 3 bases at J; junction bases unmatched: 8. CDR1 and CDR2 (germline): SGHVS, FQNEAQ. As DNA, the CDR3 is TGTGCCAGCAGCTCAATGGGGGACAGGATCAATCAGCCCCAGCATTTT. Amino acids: CASSSMGDRINQPQHF.

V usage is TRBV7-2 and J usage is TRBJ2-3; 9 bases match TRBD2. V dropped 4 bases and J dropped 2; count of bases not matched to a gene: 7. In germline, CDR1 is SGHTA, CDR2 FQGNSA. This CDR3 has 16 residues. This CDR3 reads CASSSRGGTNTDTQYF. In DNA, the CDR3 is TGTGCCAGCAGCTCGCGGGGGGGGACTAACACAGATACGCAGTATTTT. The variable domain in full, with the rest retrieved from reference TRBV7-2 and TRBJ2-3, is GAGVSQSPSNKVTEKGKDVELRCDPISGHTALYWYRQSLGQGLEFLIYFQGNSAPDKSGLPSDRFSAERTGGSVSTLTIQRTQQEDSAVYLCASSSRGGTNTDTQYFGPGTRLTVL.

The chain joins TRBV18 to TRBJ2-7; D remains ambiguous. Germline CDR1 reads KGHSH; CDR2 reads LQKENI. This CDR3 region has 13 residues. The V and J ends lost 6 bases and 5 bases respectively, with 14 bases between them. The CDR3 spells CASSLALGDEQYF. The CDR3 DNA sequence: TGTGCCAGCTCGTTGGCCCTTGGGGACGAGCAGTACTTC.

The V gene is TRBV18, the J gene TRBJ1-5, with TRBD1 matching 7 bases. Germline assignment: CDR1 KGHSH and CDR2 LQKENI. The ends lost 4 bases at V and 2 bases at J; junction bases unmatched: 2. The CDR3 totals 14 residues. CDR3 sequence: CASSLGQRNQPQHF. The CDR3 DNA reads TGTGCCAGCTCACTGGGACAGCGCAATCAGCCCCAGCATTTT.

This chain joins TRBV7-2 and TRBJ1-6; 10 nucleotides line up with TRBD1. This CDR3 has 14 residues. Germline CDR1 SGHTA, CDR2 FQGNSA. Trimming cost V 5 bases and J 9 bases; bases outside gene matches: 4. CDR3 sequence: CASSEGQGVSPLHF. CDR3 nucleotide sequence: TGTGCCAGCAGCGAAGGACAGGGGGTTTCACCCCTCCACTTT. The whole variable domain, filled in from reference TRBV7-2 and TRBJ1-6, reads GAGVSQSPSNKVTEKGKDVELRCDPISGHTALYWYRQSLGQGLEFLIYFQGNSAPDKSGLPSDRFSAERTGGSVSTLTIQRTQQEDSAVYLCASSEGQGVSPLHFGNGTRLTVT.

The DNA for the CDR3 is TGTGCCAGCAGCTTCATGTCCTCAGGATCACCCCTCCACTTT. This translates into CASSFMSSGSPLHF. The V gene is TRBV5-6, the J gene TRBJ1-6; no firm D call. CDR3 length: 14 amino acids. V shed 2 bases and J shed 10 bases, with 13 bases lying between them. The germline V gene encodes CDR1 SGHDT and CDR2 YYEEEE.

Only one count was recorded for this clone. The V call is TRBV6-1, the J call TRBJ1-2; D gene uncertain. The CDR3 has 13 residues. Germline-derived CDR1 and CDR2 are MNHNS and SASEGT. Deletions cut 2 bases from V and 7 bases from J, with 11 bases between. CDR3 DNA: TGTGCCAGCAGTGAAACGGGGATGGGTGGCTACACCTTC. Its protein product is CASSETGMGGYTF.

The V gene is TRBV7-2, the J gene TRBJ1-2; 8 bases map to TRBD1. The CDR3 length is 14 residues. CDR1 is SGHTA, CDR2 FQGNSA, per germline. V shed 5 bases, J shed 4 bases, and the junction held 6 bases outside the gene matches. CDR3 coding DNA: TGTGCCAGCAGCCCCGACAGGGGCAGCTATGGCTACACCTTC. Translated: CASSPDRGSYGYTF.

CDR3 region: CASSERRDKRGEGAFF. The CDR3 coding sequence is TGTGCCAGCAGCGAACGCCGGGACAAAAGAGGCGAGGGAGCTTTCTTT. The V gene is TRBV7-9, the J gene TRBJ1-1; D may be TRBD1 (6 bases). The CDR3 spans 16 residues. V was shortened by 5 bases and J by 10 bases, with 26 bases between the two germline ends. Germline loops: CDR1 SEHNR, CDR2 FQNEAQ (reference sequence).